The TCR beta chain under discussion was sequenced for a study of identical twins. TCRdb analysed the 5' RACE reads with MiXCR anew, one entry per CDR3 protein. Of roughly 150,000 distinct CDR3 sequences in the sample, around 3.4% are singletons; the top ten hold roughly 8%. This clonotype was seen at least ten times. Trimming pared 0 bases from V and 4 bases from J, leaving 12 bases between. The CDR3 runs to 15 residues. Germline CDR1 is SGHRS and CDR2 is YFSETQ. The TCR sequence derives from a man aged 18 to 30 in good health. The sequenced sample consisted of memory T cells sorted from blood. The chain combines TRBV5-1 with TRBJ2-3, with D maybe TRBD2 (6 bases). Written as DNA, the CDR3 is TGCGCCAGCAGCTTGGCCGCCAGGGAGGCAGATACGCAGTATTTT. Translating it yields CASSLAAREADTQYF.